This TCR beta chain was observed in a study of Ad26.COV2.S vaccination and SARS-CoV-2 variants. Study-wide results and caveats: Quantification of TCR breadth and depth may have yielded underestimates of total T cell responses. Spike-specific TCR breadth in vaccine recipients exceeded that seen in placebo recipients.

The V end lost 4 bases, the J end lost 1 base, and 7 bases lay between the germline ends. Germline loops: CDR1 MNHNY, CDR2 SVGAGI (reference sequence). The CDR3 spans 13 residues. Data came from immunoSEQ multiplex PCR; TCRdb stores just in-frame clones and leaves some out. Of about 350,000 clones detected, 92% appear once; the ten largest clones hold 3.9%. To note about this clone: Its antigen is not identified.

This chain uses TRBV6-6 with TRBJ1-1, with a possible D match to TRBD1 (5 bases). This TCR came from a human donor who had recovered from COVID-19. Sequenced material: peripheral blood, taken after recovery from COVID-19. CDR3 region: CASSSGRNTEAFF. CDR3 nucleotides: TGTGCCAGCAGTTCAGGGCGGAACACTGAAGCTTTCTTT.